Described below is a single TCR beta chain sequence and its context. By how much of the sample it makes up, this clone is medium-sized (0.01 to 0.1%). Its binding antigen is unknown. No quality values exist for individual bases; no much larger clone is one base distant. These data belong to a study of blood T cell repertoires in COVID-19 (dated by TCRdb to the early 2020s). At the level of the whole study: Samples covering the acute and convalescent phases of COVID-19 were provided by collaborators in the United States, Italy and Spain. The material from the prospective study consisted of cDNA or gDNA derived from T cells, B-cell-depleted T cells, or PBMCs. Deeply sampled blood TCRbeta repertoires from subjects exposed to, actively infected with, or recovered from COVID-19 were included in the dataset. The repertoires were released in a freely available public database intended as a resource for research on the immune response to SARS-CoV-2. The samples were drawn from two sources: the first 160 participants of the ongoing ImmuneRACE study, and fewer than 1,500 subjects contributed by 6 global collaborators. Nearly every sample came with metadata listing a de-identified subject ID, COVID-19 status, age in years and sex. Where available, HLA class I and class II types were taken from metadata supplied by the sample provider and were not determined by assay-based typing.

The CDR3 measures 14 amino acids from cysteine to phenylalanine. Just CDR3 DNA is preserved here, 42 bases in frame from base 1. V was cut back by 0 bases and J by 6 bases, leaving a gap of 6 bases between them. The germline V gene sets CDR1 to SGHNT and CDR2 to YENEEA. The research as a whole found: Clinical and demographic metadata were provided uncurated, with the amount varying by source and participant.

The immunoSEQ Assay, a bias-controlled multiplex PCR, was used to amplify TCRbeta CDR3 regions from genomic DNA. Turning to the authors' computational methods: Nucleated cell counts per sample were estimated from amplification of reference gene primers within the assay. Sequence reads were collapsed and filtered to measure the absolute abundance of every unique TCRbeta CDR3 rearrangement. For each sample, productive Simpson clonality was calculated as the square root of Simpson's diversity index over productive rearrangements. Imported from immuneACCESS, the table was reduced by TCRdb to in-frame sequences with V and J called. These copies leave out some clones; in studies compared against another copy, an unresolved V gene accounts for under half, and the cause of the remainder is not known. The V and J calls and the clone size are those of that table, but D and trimming were determined from the DNA. Present in this sample are 85,000 to 90,000 clones, around 82% of which were seen just once. Approximately 1.3% of the sample rests with the top ten.

Whole blood was collected in K2EDTA tubes by collaborating institutions according to the institutions' own protocols. For TCRbeta analysis, collaborator samples were shipped as frozen whole blood, as isolated PBMCs, or as DNA extracted from either sample type. The chain uses TRBV11-3 and TRBJ1-6; the D segment could be TRBD1, given 5 matching bases. The specimen was peripheral blood. This clonotype originated in a woman over 75 with acute or convalescent COVID-19. The nucleotide sequence is given as TGTGCCAGCAGCTTAGAGGGGGGTAATTCACCCCTCCACTTT. Its protein product is CASSLEGGNSPLHF.